The 17 T cell receptor beta chains below come from one sample, sequenced in a study of T cells expressing NK-cell markers. From the 5' RACE reads, TCRdb lists one entry per CDR3 protein and no DNA. In all, the sample yields about 300,000 distinct CDR3 sequences. Sequencing input: blood T cells: a sorted CD56 or NKG2C T cell subset, CD4+ or CD8+ T cells, or bulk PBMC T cells (not recorded which). These receptor sequences come from a woman between 18 and 75 years old in good health.

V is TRBV19 and J is TRBJ2-6; absent DNA, TCRdb's TRBD1 call cannot be checked. Germline CDR1 reads LNHDA; CDR2 reads SQIVND (reference sequence). The CDR3 has 16 residues. CDR3 residues: CASSPRSRSGANVLTF.

The gene calls are TRBV9 and TRBJ1-6. This CDR3 has 17 amino acids. Germline values: CDR1 SGDLS, CDR2 YYNGEE. The CDR3 here is CASRDAGRLSYNSPLHF. The whole variable domain, filled in from reference TRBV9 and TRBJ1-6, reads DSGVTQTPKHLITATGQRVTLRCSPRSGDLSVYWYQQSLDQGLQFLIQYYNGEERAKGNILERFSAQQFPDLHSELNLSSLELGDSALYFCASRDAGRLSYNSPLHFGNGTRLTVT.

This chain joins TRBV5-4 and TRBJ2-3; TCRdb returns TRBD2, unconfirmable since there is no DNA. Germline CDR1 SGHNT, CDR2 YYREEE (reference sequence). This CDR3 region has 16 residues. CDR3 sequence reads: CASSLRRLETTDTQYF.

The rearrangement joins TRBV20-1 to TRBJ2-5; TCRdb proposes TRBD2, but this gene call is untestable without DNA. This CDR3 has 13 amino acids. Germline assignment: CDR1 DFQATT and CDR2 SNEGSKA (reference sequence). The CDR3 reads CSAQTLGLETQYF.

The V gene is TRBV7-8, the J gene TRBJ1-2. The germline V gene has CDR1 SGHVS and CDR2 FQNEAQ. The CDR3 covers 16 residues. CDR3 in amino acids: CASSLRPLGLNYGYTF.

The chain carries TRBV7-8 and TRBJ2-1. The CDR3 is made up of 15 amino acids. The germline CDR1 and CDR2 sequences are SGHVS and FQNEAQ. This CDR3 reads CASSLGLERFNEQFF.

J is TRBJ1-5 and V is TRBV6-5. CDR3 length: 15 residues. Per germline, CDR1 MNHEY and CDR2 SVGAGI. CDR3 protein: CASSYSQNSNQPQHF.

The chain recombines TRBV7-2 with TRBJ2-5; the D gene TCRdb calls, TRBD1, cannot be checked with no DNA. The germline V gene encodes CDR1 SGHTA and CDR2 FQGNSA. This CDR3 has 15 residues. The CDR3: CASSSDSRGQETQYF.

The rearrangement links TRBV7-3 to TRBJ1-5; there is no DNA to check the TCRdb D call of TRBD1. This CDR3 is built from 13 residues. Germline assignment: CDR1 SGHTA and CDR2 FQGTGA. CDR3 in amino acids: CASSSDIGQPQHF.

The rearrangement uses TRBV29-1 and TRBJ2-3; TCRdb names TRBD1, which stays unverified in the absence of DNA. Germline CDR1 SQVTM, CDR2 ANQGSEA. This CDR3 region has 16 residues. CDR3 loop: CSARGIGTGKTDTQYF.

This chain connects TRBV6-1 to TRBJ2-1; the TCRdb D gene call, TRBD2, has no DNA to confirm it. The CDR3 is 16 amino acids. Germline assignment: CDR1 MNHNS and CDR2 SASEGT. CDR3 in amino acids: CASSNWEASSYNEQFF.

CDR3 amino acids: CASSRDRGEQFF. The chain couples TRBV5-1 to TRBJ2-1; TCRdb designates TRBD1, a call that cannot be tested without DNA. There are 12 residues in the CDR3. Germline loops: CDR1 SGHRS, CDR2 YFSETQ.

V gene TRBV7-3 combines with J gene TRBJ2-7; there is no DNA to check the TCRdb D call of TRBD1. The CDR3 loop spans 15 amino acids. Germline V gene sequence: CDR1 SGHTA, CDR2 FQGTGA. This CDR3 is CASSLSPAPTYEQYF.

V usage is TRBV7-2 and J usage is TRBJ1-6. There are 15 residues in the CDR3. The germline V gene has CDR1 SGHTA and CDR2 FQGNSA. This chain's CDR3 is CASSLVGEGNSPLHF.

The chain uses TRBV20-1 and TRBJ2-2. The CDR3 contains 13 residues. CDR1 and CDR2 (germline): DFQATT, SNEGSKA (reference sequence). CDR3 loop: CSVVLKAPGELFF.

The chain recombines TRBV25-1 with TRBJ1-2. CDR1 and CDR2 (germline): MGHDK, SYGVNS. This CDR3 has 13 amino acids. The CDR3 here is CASSAASYYGYTF.

The V and J genes are TRBV27 and TRBJ2-1; TCRdb picks TRBD1, but there is no DNA to check that call. Germline V CDR1 and CDR2: MNHEY, SMNVEV (reference sequence). CDR3 size: 15 residues. This chain's CDR3 is CASSLEDRVGNEQFF.